This T cell receptor beta chain was sequenced for a study of blood T cell repertoires in COVID-19. In the original processing: Nucleated cell counts were estimated from reference gene primer amplification. Generated by immunoSEQ multiplex PCR, the TCRdb table keeps only in-frame clones and is missing some. V, J and clone size derive from that table, while D and trimming were established from the DNA sequence. Of 200,000 to 250,000 clones listed, around four fifths were seen once; the top ten hold 20%. The germline gives CDR1 SEHNR, CDR2 FQNEAQ (reference sequence). The CDR3 is 12 amino acids. The ends were cut back, 2 bases at V and 2 bases at J, with 3 bases in the middle.

V gene TRBV7-9 combines with J gene TRBJ1-1; D not resolved. The clonotype was recovered from a young man with active or convalescent COVID-19. Material: peripheral blood. Here the CDR3 DNA reads TGTGCCAGCAGCTTAAGCAACACTGAAGCTTTCTTT. Amino acid sequence: CASSLSNTEAFF.